Only a few counts were recorded for the clone carrying this TCR beta chain. Its antigen is unidentified. For the second PCR, which ran for roughly 6 to 12 cycles, a sample-barcoded 5' primer and a J-beta primer mix were used. All samples gave at least 3 million CDR3-containing paired-end reads. TCRdb fed the 5' RACE reads into MiXCR, producing one record per CDR3 protein. The data contain around 1.1 million distinct CDR3 sequences, 35% to 40% of them singletons. The data are from a study of blood T cells in healthy people across ages. Background on the study: Per every two T cells, about one barcoded beta molecule was captured by template switching. Overall study results and limits: It was the long-lived donors that had more naive CD4+ cells and higher diversity than aged donors.

The total RNA that was extracted per sample amounted to at least 5 micrograms. Trimming stripped 6 bases from V and 1 base from J, with 9 bases between. CDR3 length equals 14 residues. Germline V gene sequence: CDR1 SGHAT, CDR2 FQNNGV. Sequencing was performed on blood. The chain employs TRBV11-2 and TRBJ2-2; D gene uncertain. This TCR derives from a man aged 18 to 29 in good health. The CDR3: CASRRTRNTGELFF. The CDR3 DNA reads TGTGCCAGCAGGAGAACCCGGAACACCGGGGAGCTGTTTTTT.